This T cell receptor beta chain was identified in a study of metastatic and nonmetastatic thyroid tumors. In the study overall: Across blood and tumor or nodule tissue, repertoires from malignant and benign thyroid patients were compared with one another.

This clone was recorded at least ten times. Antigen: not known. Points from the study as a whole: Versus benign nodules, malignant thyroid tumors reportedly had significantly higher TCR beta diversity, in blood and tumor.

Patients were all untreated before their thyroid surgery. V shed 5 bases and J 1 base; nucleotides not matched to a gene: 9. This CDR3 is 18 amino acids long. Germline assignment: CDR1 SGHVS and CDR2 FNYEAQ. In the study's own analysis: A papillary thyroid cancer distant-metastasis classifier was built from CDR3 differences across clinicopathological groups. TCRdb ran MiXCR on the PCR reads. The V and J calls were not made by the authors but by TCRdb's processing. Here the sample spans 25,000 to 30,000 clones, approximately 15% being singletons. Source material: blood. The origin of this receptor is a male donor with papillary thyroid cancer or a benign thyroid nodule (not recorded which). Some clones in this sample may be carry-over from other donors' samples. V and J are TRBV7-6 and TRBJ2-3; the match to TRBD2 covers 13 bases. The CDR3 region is CASSPGTSGIVGTDTQYF. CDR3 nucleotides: TGTGCCAGCAGCCCCGGGACTAGCGGGATAGTGGGCACAGATACGCAGTATTTT.